Shown below are 15 T cell receptor beta chains from a single sample sequenced in a study of Tregs in tolerant kidney transplant recipients. This table comes from immunoSEQ multiplex PCR, and its TCRdb copy is limited to in-frame clones, with some not included. There are 200,000 to 300,000 clones in the sample; approximately 84% occur only once, and about 0.68% lies in the top ten. Sequencing input: CD4+ T cells from blood. The receptors originated from a human donor in good health.

The chain has TRBV4-2 and TRBJ2-5; the D gene is possibly TRBD2 (5 bases). The CDR3 loop spans 13 amino acids. V lost 0 bases to trimming and J lost 6 bases, with 8 bases between them. Germline lookup yields CDR1 LGHNA and CDR2 YNFKEQ. CDR3 sequence reads: CASSQDRGKTQYF. The CDR3 bases are TGTGCCAGCAGCCAAGATCGGGGAAAGACCCAGTACTTC.

This rearrangement joins TRBV6-1 to TRBJ1-6; unclear D gene. V lost 2 bases to trimming and J lost 7 bases, with 12 bases between them. CDR1 is MNHNS, CDR2 SASEGT, per germline. The CDR3 is made up of 15 amino acids. The CDR3 loop reads CASSEFAGRNSPLHF. CDR3 coding DNA: TGTGCCAGCAGTGAATTCGCGGGTAGGAATTCACCCCTCCACTTT.

The chain links TRBV19 to TRBJ2-1; TRBD1 matches at 8 bases. Germline CDR1 LNHDA, CDR2 SQIVND (reference sequence). Trimming took 5 bases from V and 9 from J; bases not matched to a gene: 15. This CDR3 has 16 residues. CDR3 loop: CASSVIWTGSGTEQFF. The CDR3 DNA follows: TGTGCCAGTAGTGTTATTTGGACAGGGAGTGGGACTGAGCAGTTCTTC.

CDR3 protein: CASWRGRNTEAFF. The CDR3 DNA reads TGTGCCAGCTGGAGGGGCCGGAACACTGAAGCTTTCTTT. V usage is TRBV6-5 and J usage is TRBJ1-1, with TRBD1 as a possible D gene (5 bases). Trimming removed 8 bases from V and 1 base from J, with 11 bases in between. CDR3 length: 13 residues. Germline loops: CDR1 MNHEY, CDR2 SVGAGI.

CDR3 sequence reads: CASSPQGIYSYEQYF. DNA for the CDR3: TGTGCCAGCAGTCCACAGGGGATCTATTCCTACGAGCAGTACTTC. V gene TRBV5-8 combines with J gene TRBJ2-7, with 7 bases that match TRBD1. J lost 1 base, V lost 5 bases, and 9 bases had no gene match. Germline V CDR1 and CDR2: SGHTS, YDEGEE. The CDR3 covers 15 residues.

The chain has TRBV2 and TRBJ2-5; D possibly corresponds to TRBD1 (6 bases). The CDR3 extends over 11 amino acids. Germline-derived CDR1 and CDR2 are SNHLY and FYNNEI. The V end lost 7 bases, the J end lost 3 bases, and 6 bases lay between the germline ends. In nucleotides, the CDR3 is TGTGCCAGCAAGGGGGAAGAGACCCAGTACTTC. The encoded protein is CASKGEETQYF.

In its sample, this clone was seen once. The chain couples TRBV5-4 to TRBJ2-1, with 8 positions matching TRBD1. V lost 4 bases, J lost 1 base, and 4 bases stayed unmatched. Germline CDR1 reads SGHNT; CDR2 reads YYREEE (reference sequence). The CDR3 totals 15 residues. The CDR3 DNA reads as TGTGCCAGCAGCGTAACAGGGGGATCCTACAATGAGCAGTTCTTC. Translation gives CASSVTGGSYNEQFF. Supplemented by reference TRBV5-4 and TRBJ2-1, the full variable domain reads ETGVTQSPTHLIKTRGQQVTLRCSSQSGHNTVSWYQQALGQGPQFIFQYYREEENGRGNFPPRFSGLQFPNYSSELNVNALELDDSALYLCASSVTGGSYNEQFFGPGTRLTVL.

This clone has a single count. V usage is TRBV4-2 and J usage is TRBJ2-7; 7 bases align to TRBD2. V shed 5 bases, J shed 3 bases, and the junction held 7 bases outside the gene matches. Germline assignment: CDR1 LGHNA and CDR2 YNFKEQ. This CDR3 has 14 residues. CDR3 nucleotide sequence: TGTGCCAGCAGCTCCCGGGGGGAAGGCTACGAGCAGTACTTC. Translation gives CASSSRGEGYEQYF.

The V and J genes are TRBV19 and TRBJ1-6; D gene unclear. V was trimmed by 8 bases and J by 7 bases, leaving 21 bases between them. Germline CDR1 is LNHDA and CDR2 is SQIVND (reference sequence). This CDR3 has 16 amino acids. The CDR3 nucleotides are TGTGCCAGTGGTACCCAACCGAGGGTAACAAATTCACCCCTCCACTTT. It yields the protein CASGTQPRVTNSPLHF. Complete variable domain (other parts from reference TRBV19 and TRBJ1-6): DGGITQSPKYLFRKEGQNVTLSCEQNLNHDAMYWYRQDPGQGLRLIYYSQIVNDFQKGDIAEGYSVSREKKESFPLTVTSAQKNPTAFYLCASGTQPRVTNSPLHFGNGTRLTVT.

The J gene is TRBJ2-1, the V gene TRBV18, with TRBD1 matching over 7 bases. Germline V lookup: CDR1 KGHSH, CDR2 LQKENI. Losses at the gene ends were 5 bases for V and 9 bases for J; bases not matched to a gene: 7. The CDR3 consists of 13 residues. CDR3: CASSGTASVEQFF. For the CDR3, the DNA is TGTGCCAGCTCAGGGACAGCGTCGGTTGAGCAGTTCTTC.

The chain links TRBV6-5 to TRBJ1-1; no definite D call. The CDR3 has 14 amino acids. Trimming pared 5 bases from V and 1 base from J, leaving 11 bases between. CDR1 is MNHEY, CDR2 SVGAGI, per germline. CDR3 sequence reads: CASSVGGSNTEAFF. The DNA of the CDR3 is TGTGCCAGCAGTGTGGGCGGGTCGAACACTGAAGCTTTCTTT.

This clone was seen once. The gene calls are TRBV5-1 and TRBJ2-1, with TRBD1 as a possible D gene (5 bases). Per the germline V gene, CDR1 is SGHRS and CDR2 is YFSETQ. The CDR3 is 15 amino acids. V was clipped by 0 bases and J by 4 bases, with 11 bases between them. CDR3 loop: CASSLGTPIYNEQFF. DNA for the CDR3: TGCGCCAGCAGCTTGGGGACACCTATTTACAATGAGCAGTTCTTC.

The V gene is TRBV7-9, the J gene TRBJ2-7; D ambiguous. CDR1 is SEHNR, CDR2 FQNEAQ, per germline (reference sequence). CDR3 length: 14 amino acids. V was cut by 5 bases and J by 0 bases, with 11 bases left in between. The CDR3 DNA reads TGTGCCAGCAGCCGAAACACCAACTCCTACGAGCAGTACTTC. Encoded protein: CASSRNTNSYEQYF. Variable domain in full (rest from reference TRBV7-9 and TRBJ2-7): DTGVSQNPRHKITKRGQNVTFRCDPISEHNRLYWYRQTLGQGPEFLTYFQNEAQLEKSRLLSDRFSAERPKGSFSTLEIQRTEQGDSAMYLCASSRNTNSYEQYFGPGTRLTVT.

The chain joins TRBV5-6 to TRBJ1-2; 7 nucleotides match TRBD1. V lost 1 base and J lost 2; bases outside the gene matches: 2. In germline, CDR1 is SGHDT, CDR2 YYEEEE. CDR3 length: 14 residues. The CDR3 is CASSLNRGNYGYTF. The CDR3 nucleotides are TGTGCCAGCAGCTTGAACAGGGGAAACTATGGCTACACCTTC.

In DNA form, the CDR3 reads TGTGCCAGCAGCTATGGGGACAGGCCTAACTATGGCTACACCTTC. Protein sequence: CASSYGDRPNYGYTF. The chain links TRBV5-4 to TRBJ1-2, with 8 bases matching TRBD1. The V and J ends lost 3 bases and 0 bases, in that order; junction bases with no gene match: 4. The germline CDR1 and CDR2 sequences are SGHNT and YYREEE (reference sequence). CDR3 length equals 15 residues.